Shown below are 10 T cell receptor beta chains from a single sample sequenced in a study of cytomegalovirus exposure and HLA in healthy donors. Primers included in the PCR were 60 Vbeta and 13 Jbeta primers. The repertoire was sequenced with immunoSEQ multiplex PCR; TCRdb's copy has only in-frame clones and lacks some. Here the sample table reports under 150,000 clones. Sequencing was done on a sample of PBMCs. Receptors originate from a woman between 40 and 50 years old in good health and CMV-seronegative.

This chain connects TRBV7-2 to TRBJ2-7, with a tentative D call TRBD2 (5 bases). The ends were cut back, 4 bases at V and 3 bases at J, with 10 bases in the middle. From germline, CDR1 is SGHTA and CDR2 FQGNSA. This CDR3 is 13 amino acids long. The CDR3 bases are TGTGCCAGCAGCTCTCGGAGGAGCTACGAGCAGTACGTC. This gives the protein CASSSRRSYEQYV.

V and J are TRBV6-5 and TRBJ2-5; no clear D gene. The CDR3 loop spans 16 amino acids. Germline V gives CDR1 MNHEY, CDR2 SVGAGI. V was trimmed by 0 bases and J by 5 bases, leaving 16 bases between them. As DNA, the CDR3 is TGTGCCAGCAGTTACTCGAGTAGAGGCACACGCGAGACCCAGTACTTC. This sequence encodes CASSYSSRGTRETQYF.

The chain joins TRBV28 to TRBJ1-1; D is unresolved. The CDR3 runs 14 residues. Deletions cut 4 bases from V and 12 bases from J, with 21 bases between. Germline CDR1 MDHEN, CDR2 SYDVKM. The CDR3, as DNA: TGTGCCAGCAGTTCCCCAGGATCCAGAATCGGAACTTTCTTT. Amino acid sequence: CASSSPGSRIGTFF.

This chain uses TRBV5-5 with TRBJ1-2; D is ambiguous. From germline, CDR1 is SGHKS and CDR2 YYEKEE (reference sequence). V was cut by 2 bases and J by 8 bases, with 13 bases left in between. This CDR3 is built from 13 residues. The CDR3 nucleotides are TGTGCCAGCAGCTTCCTACCTGGTCCAGGCTACACCTTC. This gives the protein CASSFLPGPGYTF.

The genes are TRBV7-9 and TRBJ2-1; possible D gene TRBD2, 7 bases. The CDR3 loop spans 14 amino acids. Trimming removed 5 bases at V and 10 bases at J, with 18 bases between. Looked up from germline, CDR1 is SEHNR and CDR2 is FQNEAQ (reference sequence). The DNA of the CDR3 is TGTGCCAGCAGCCCACCGACTAGCAGGGGCGAGCAGTTCTTC. This sequence encodes CASSPPTSRGEQFF.

V gene TRBV4-2 combines with J gene TRBJ2-1, with 12 bases aligning to TRBD2. Germline lookup yields CDR1 LGHNA and CDR2 YNFKEQ. The V and J ends lost 5 bases and 8 bases, in that order; junction bases with no gene match: 7. There are 15 residues in the CDR3. The CDR3 DNA sequence: TGTGCCAGCAGCACGCTAGCGGGGGGGAAAGATGAGCAGTTCTTC. Translating gives CASSTLAGGKDEQFF.

The CDR3 spells CASSPLRGSLNQPQHF. CDR3 sequence (DNA): TGTGCCAGTAGTCCTCTGCGGGGGTCCCTCAATCAGCCCCAGCATTTT. This chain links TRBV19 with TRBJ1-5, with D possibly TRBD1 on 5 matching bases. The length of the CDR3 is 16 residues. Deletions cut 5 bases from V and 3 bases from J, with 17 bases between. Germline V gene data show CDR1 as LNHDA and CDR2 as SQIVND (reference sequence).

The chain couples TRBV12-5 to TRBJ1-2; possibly TRBD1 for D (6 bases). The CDR3 covers 13 residues. The V end was cut by 1 base, the J end by 5 bases, with 8 bases between. Germline loops: CDR1 LGHNT, CDR2 FRNRAP. For the CDR3, the DNA is TGTGCTAGTGGTTTGGGGACAGAATATGGCTACACCTTC. It translates to CASGLGTEYGYTF.

The rearrangement joins TRBV19 to TRBJ1-6, with D perhaps TRBD1 (5 bases). Germline V gene lookup returns CDR1 LNHDA and CDR2 SQIVND (reference sequence). The CDR3 spans 13 residues. V was pared by 8 bases and J by 4 bases, with 9 bases between. DNA for the CDR3: TGTGCCAGTTGCAGGGATTATAATTCACCCCTCCACTTT. It yields the protein CASCRDYNSPLHF.

The chain combines TRBV5-8 with TRBJ2-1, with D possibly TRBD2 on 5 matching bases. The CDR3 has 15 residues. V was clipped by 3 bases and J by 4 bases, with 14 bases between them. Germline V gives CDR1 SGHTS, CDR2 YDEGEE. The CDR3 sequence is CASSSGRTLYNEQFF. The CDR3, as DNA: TGTGCCAGCAGCTCTGGACGGACTTTATACAATGAGCAGTTCTTC.